This T cell receptor (beta chain) emerged from a study of cytomegalovirus exposure and HLA in healthy donors. Study-wide results and limits: Reportedly, TCR beta sequences accurately predicted HLA-A and HLA-B alleles in most subjects.

This clone has more than one count but fewer than ten. Its target is not known. PCR employed 60 Vbeta and 13 Jbeta primers. Using immunoSEQ multiplex PCR, the repertoire was profiled, and TCRdb retains in-frame clones only, with some absent. This table has 130,000 or so clones, 75% appearing once. The CDR3 totals 15 residues. The V gene end was trimmed by 4 bases and the J gene end by 4 bases; junction bases not matched to a gene: 8. Germline V lookup: CDR1 MNHEY, CDR2 SVGAGI. The TCR comes from a man in his forties in good health and CMV-seronegative. The chain is built from TRBV6-5 and TRBJ1-1, with 8 nucleotides matching TRBD1. Sequencing input: PBMCs. CDR3: CASSSTDRDLTEAFF. The CDR3 DNA sequence: TGTGCCAGCAGTTCCACGGACAGGGACCTCACTGAAGCTTTCTTT.